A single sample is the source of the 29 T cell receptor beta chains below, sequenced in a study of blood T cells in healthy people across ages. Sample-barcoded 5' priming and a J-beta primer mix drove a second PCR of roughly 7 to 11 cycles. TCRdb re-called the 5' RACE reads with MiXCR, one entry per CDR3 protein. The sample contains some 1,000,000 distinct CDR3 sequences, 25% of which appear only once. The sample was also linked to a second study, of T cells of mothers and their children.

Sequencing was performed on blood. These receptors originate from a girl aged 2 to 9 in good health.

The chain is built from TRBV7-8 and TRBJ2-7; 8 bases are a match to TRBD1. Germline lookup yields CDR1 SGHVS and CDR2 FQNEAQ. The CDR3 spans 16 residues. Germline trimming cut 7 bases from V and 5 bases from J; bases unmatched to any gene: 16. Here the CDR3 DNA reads TGTGCCAGCAACCCCATTCAGGGGGCGGGGTTGAACGAGCAGTACTTC. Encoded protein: CASNPIQGAGLNEQYF.

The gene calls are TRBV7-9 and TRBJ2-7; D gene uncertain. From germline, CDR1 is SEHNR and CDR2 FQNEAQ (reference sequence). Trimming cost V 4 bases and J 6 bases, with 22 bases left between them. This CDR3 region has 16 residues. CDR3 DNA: TGTGCCAGCAGCTCCGCGAGTAGGGTAGTTCGGGCCGAGCAGTACTTC. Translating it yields CASSSASRVVRAEQYF.

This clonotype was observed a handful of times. Here the CDR3 reads CASSYLGGGYNEQFF. The CDR3 DNA follows: TGTGCCAGCAGCTACTTGGGGGGGGGTTACAATGAGCAGTTCTTC. The chain uses TRBV7-9 and TRBJ2-1; 7 nucleotides match TRBD2. The germline V gene encodes CDR1 SEHNR and CDR2 FQNEAQ (reference sequence). V lost 4 bases and J lost 4; bases outside the gene matches: 7. CDR3 length: 15 residues.

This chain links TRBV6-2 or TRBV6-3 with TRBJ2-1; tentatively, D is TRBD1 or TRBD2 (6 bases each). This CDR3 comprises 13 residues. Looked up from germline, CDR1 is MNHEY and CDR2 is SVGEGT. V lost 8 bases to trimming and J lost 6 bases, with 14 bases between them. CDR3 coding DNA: TGTGCCAGCCATGGGGGGCCCTTCAATGAGCAGTTCTTC. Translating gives CASHGGPFNEQFF.

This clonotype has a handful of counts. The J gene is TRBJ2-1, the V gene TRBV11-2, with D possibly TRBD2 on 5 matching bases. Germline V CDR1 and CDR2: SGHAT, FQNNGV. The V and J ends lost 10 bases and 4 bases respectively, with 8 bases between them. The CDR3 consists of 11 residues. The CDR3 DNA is TGTGCCACCTCGGGGTACAATGAGCAGTTCTTC. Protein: CATSGYNEQFF. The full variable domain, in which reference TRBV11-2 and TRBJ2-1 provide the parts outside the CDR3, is EAGVAQSPRYKIIEKRQSVAFWCNPISGHATLYWYQQILGQGPKLLIQFQNNGVVDDSQLPKDRFSAERLKGVDSTLKIQPAKLEDSAVYLCATSGYNEQFFGPGTRLTVL.

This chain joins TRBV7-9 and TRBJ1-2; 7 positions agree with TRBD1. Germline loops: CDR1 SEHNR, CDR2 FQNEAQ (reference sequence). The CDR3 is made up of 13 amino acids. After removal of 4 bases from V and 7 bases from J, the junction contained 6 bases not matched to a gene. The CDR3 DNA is TGTGCCAGCAGCTCATCCGGGACAGCTGGCTACACCTTC. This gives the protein CASSSSGTAGYTF.

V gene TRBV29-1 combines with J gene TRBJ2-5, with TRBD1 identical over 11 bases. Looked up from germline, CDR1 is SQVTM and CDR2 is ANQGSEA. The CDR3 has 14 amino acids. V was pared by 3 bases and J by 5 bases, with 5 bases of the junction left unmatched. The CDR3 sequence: CSVDRTGGMETQYF. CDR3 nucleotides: TGCAGCGTTGATCGGACAGGGGGCATGGAGACCCAGTACTTC.

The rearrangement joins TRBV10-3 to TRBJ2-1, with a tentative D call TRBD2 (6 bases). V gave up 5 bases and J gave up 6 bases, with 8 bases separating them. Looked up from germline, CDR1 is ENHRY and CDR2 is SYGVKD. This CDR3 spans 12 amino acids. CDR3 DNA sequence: TGTGCCATCAGTAGTAGCGGCAATGAGCAGTTCTTC. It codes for CAISSSGNEQFF.

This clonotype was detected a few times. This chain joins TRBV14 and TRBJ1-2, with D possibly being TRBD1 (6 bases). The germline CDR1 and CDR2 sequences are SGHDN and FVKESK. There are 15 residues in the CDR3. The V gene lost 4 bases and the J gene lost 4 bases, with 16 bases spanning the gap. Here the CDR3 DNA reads TGTGCCAGCAGCCCCTACGTGGGGGCCGGCTATGGCTACACCTTC. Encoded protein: CASSPYVGAGYGYTF.

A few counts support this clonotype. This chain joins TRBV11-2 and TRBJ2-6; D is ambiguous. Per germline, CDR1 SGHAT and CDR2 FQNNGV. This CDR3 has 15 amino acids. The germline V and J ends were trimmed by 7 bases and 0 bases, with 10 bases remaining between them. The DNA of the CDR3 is TGTGCCAGCACCCCCGGGTTCTCTGGGGCCAACGTCCTGACTTTC. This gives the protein CASTPGFSGANVLTF.

This chain's CDR3 is CASSLGVDRYIDEQFF. CDR3 DNA sequence: TGTGCCAGCAGTTTAGGGGTGGACAGGTATATTGATGAGCAGTTCTTC. The rearrangement uses TRBV28 and TRBJ2-5; 7 positions match TRBD1. The J call may be in error: the DNA end matches TRBJ2-1 better. The germline CDR1 and CDR2 sequences are MDHEN and SYDVKM. The CDR3 loop spans 16 amino acids.

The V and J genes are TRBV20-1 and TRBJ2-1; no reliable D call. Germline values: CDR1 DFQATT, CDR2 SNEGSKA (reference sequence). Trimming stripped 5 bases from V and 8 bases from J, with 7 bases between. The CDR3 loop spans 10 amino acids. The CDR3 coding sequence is TGCAGTGCTCAAAGGGATGAGCAGTTCTTC. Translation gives CSAQRDEQFF.

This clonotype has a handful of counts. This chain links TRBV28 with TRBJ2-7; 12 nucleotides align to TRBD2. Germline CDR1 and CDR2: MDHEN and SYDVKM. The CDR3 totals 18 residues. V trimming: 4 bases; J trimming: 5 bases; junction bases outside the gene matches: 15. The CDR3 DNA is TGTGCCAGCAGTTCCCTTGTCGGACTAGCGGGGCCCCAGGACGAGCAGTACTTC. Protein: CASSSLVGLAGPQDEQYF.

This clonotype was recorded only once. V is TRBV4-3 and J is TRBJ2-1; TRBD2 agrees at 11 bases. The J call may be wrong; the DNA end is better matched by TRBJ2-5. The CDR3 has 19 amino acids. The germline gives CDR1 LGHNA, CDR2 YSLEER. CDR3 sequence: CASSQEVRGSGGASETQYF. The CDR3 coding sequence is TGCGCCAGCAGCCAAGAAGTAAGGGGTAGCGGGGGGGCTTCTGAGACCCAGTACTTC.

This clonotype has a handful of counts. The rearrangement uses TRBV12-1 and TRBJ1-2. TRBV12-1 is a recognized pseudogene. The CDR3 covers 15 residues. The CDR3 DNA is TGTGCCAGCAGCCGTCGGGAGTGGGGTTTTTCTGGCTACACCTTC. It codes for CASSRREWGFSGYTF.

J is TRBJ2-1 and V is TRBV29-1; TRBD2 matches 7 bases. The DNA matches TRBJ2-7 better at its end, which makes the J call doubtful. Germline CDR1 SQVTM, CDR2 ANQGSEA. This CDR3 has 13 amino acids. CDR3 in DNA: TGCAGCGTTTTGACTAGCTCTACCTACGAGCAGTACTTC. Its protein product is CSVLTSSTYEQYF.

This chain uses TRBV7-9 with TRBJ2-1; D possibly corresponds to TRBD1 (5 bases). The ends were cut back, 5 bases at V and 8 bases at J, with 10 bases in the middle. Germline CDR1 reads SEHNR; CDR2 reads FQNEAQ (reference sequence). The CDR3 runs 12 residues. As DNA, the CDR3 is TGTGCCAGCAGCGACAGCAGCCATGAGCAGTTCTTC. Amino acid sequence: CASSDSSHEQFF. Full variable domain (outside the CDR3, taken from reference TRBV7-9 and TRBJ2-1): DTGVSQNPRHKITKRGQNVTFRCDPISEHNRLYWYRQTLGQGPEFLTYFQNEAQLEKSRLLSDRFSAERPKGSFSTLEIQRTEQGDSAMYLCASSDSSHEQFFGPGTRLTVL.

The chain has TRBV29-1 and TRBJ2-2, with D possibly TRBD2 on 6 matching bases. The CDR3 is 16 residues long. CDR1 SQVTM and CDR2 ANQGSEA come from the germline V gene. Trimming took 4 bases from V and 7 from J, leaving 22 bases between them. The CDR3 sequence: CSVGDPIFGGNGELFF. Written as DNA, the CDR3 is TGCAGCGTTGGGGACCCCATCTTCGGGGGAAACGGGGAGCTGTTTTTT.

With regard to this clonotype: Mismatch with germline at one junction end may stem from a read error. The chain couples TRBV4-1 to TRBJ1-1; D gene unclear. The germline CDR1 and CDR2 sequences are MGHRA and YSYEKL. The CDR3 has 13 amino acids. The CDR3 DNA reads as TGCGCCAGCAGTCAAGAGGGTTGGACTGAAGCTTTCTTT. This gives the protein CASSQEGWTEAFF.

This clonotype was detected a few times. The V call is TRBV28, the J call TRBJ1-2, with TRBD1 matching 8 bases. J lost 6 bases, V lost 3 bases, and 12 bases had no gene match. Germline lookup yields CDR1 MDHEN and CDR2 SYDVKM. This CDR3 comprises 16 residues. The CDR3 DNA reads TGTGCCAGCAGTTTTAGCTGGGGACAGGTTGGAAATGGCTACACCTTC. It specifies CASSFSWGQVGNGYTF.

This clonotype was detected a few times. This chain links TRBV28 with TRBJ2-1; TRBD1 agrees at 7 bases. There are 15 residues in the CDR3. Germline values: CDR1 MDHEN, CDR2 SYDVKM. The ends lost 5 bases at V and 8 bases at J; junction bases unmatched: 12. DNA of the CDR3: TGTGCCAGCAGTATAGGGACAGTGGGTTCCCATGAGCAGTTCTTC. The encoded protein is CASSIGTVGSHEQFF.

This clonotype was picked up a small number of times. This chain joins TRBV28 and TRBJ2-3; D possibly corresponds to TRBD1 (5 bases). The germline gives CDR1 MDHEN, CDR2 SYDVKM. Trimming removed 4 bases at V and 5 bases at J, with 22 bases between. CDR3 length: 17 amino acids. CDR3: CASSSRETDANGDTQYF. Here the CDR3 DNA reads TGTGCCAGCAGTTCCAGGGAAACGGACGCGAATGGAGATACGCAGTATTTT. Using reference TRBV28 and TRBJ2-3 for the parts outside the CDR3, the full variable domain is DVKVTQSSRYLVKRTGEKVFLECVQDMDHENMFWYRQDPGLGLRLIYFSYDVKMKEKGDIPEGYSVSREKKERFSLILESASTNQTSMYLCASSSRETDANGDTQYFGPGTRLTVL.

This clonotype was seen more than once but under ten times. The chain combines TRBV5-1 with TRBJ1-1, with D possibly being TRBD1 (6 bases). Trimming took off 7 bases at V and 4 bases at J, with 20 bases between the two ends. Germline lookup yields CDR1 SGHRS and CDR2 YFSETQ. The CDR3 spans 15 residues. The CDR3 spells CASRTGADRITEAFF. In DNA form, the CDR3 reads TGCGCCAGCCGTACGGGGGCAGACCGGATCACTGAAGCTTTCTTT.

The CDR3 sequence is CSARGLTEDYGYTF. CDR3 DNA: TGCAGTGCTAGAGGTTTAACAGAGGACTATGGCTACACCTTC. The rearrangement links TRBV20-1 to TRBJ1-2; D uncertain. CDR1 and CDR2 (germline): DFQATT, SNEGSKA (reference sequence). The V end was cut by 1 base, the J end by 3 bases, with 12 bases between. The CDR3 contains 14 residues.

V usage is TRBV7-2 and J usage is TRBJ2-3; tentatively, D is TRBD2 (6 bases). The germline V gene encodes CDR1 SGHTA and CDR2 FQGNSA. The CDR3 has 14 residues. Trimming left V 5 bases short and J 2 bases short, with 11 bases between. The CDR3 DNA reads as TGTGCCAGCAGCGCGGGACCTCTCACAGATACGCAGTATTTT. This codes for CASSAGPLTDTQYF.

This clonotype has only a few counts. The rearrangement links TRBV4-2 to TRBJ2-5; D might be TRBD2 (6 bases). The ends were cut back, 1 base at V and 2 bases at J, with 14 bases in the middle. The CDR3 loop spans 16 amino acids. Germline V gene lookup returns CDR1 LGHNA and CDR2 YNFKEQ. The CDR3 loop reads CASSQAGDEEQETQYF. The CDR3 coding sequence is TGTGCCAGCAGCCAAGCGGGGGACGAAGAACAAGAGACCCAGTACTTC.

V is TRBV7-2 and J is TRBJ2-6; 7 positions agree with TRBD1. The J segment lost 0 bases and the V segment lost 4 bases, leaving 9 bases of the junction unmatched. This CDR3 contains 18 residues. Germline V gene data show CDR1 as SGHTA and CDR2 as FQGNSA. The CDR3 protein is CASSWSGQHLSGANVLTF. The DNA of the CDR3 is TGTGCCAGCAGCTGGTCGGGACAGCACCTCTCTGGGGCCAACGTCCTGACTTTC.

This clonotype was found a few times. CDR3 bases: TGTGCCAGCAGCCAAGGGGCTACACTGAACACTGAAGCTTTCTTT. This translates into CASSQGATLNTEAFF. The V call is TRBV4-2, the J call TRBJ1-1; D is unresolved. Germline CDR1 is LGHNA and CDR2 is YNFKEQ. Trimming removed 1 base at V and 0 bases at J, with 9 bases between. The CDR3 contains 15 residues.

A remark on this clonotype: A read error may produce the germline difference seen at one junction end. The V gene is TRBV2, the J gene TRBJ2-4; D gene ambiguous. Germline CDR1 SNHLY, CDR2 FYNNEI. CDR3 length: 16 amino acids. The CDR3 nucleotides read TGTGCCAGCAGGGAAGAACAGACCCCCTCCAAAAACATTCAGTATTTC. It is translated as CASREEQTPSKNIQYF.